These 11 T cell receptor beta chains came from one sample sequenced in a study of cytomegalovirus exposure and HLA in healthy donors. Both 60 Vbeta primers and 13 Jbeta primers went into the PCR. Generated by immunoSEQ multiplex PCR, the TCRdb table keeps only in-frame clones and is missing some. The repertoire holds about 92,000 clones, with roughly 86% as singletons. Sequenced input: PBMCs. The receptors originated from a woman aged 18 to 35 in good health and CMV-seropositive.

CDR3 sequence: CASSATGELFF. CDR3 sequence (DNA): TGTGCCAGCAGTGCTACCGGGGAGCTGTTTTTT. The chain joins TRBV25-1 to TRBJ2-2; D gene ambiguous. This CDR3 has 11 amino acids. Germline loops: CDR1 MGHDK, CDR2 SYGVNS. V lost 4 bases and J 5 bases, leaving 2 bases between the germline ends.

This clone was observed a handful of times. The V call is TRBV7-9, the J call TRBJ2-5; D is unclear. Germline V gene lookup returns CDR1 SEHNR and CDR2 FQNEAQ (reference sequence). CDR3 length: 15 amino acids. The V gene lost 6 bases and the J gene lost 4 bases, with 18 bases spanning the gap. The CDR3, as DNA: TGTGCCAGCAGTACACCAGGCCCAAACCGAGAGACCCAGTACTTC. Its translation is CASSTPGPNRETQYF.

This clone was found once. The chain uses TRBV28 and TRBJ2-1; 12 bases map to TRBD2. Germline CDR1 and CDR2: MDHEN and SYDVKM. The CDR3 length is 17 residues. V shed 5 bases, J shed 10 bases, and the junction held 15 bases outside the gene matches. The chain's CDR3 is CASSHVPLAGGPREQFF. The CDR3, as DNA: TGTGCCAGCAGTCACGTACCCCTAGCGGGAGGGCCTAGAGAGCAGTTCTTC.

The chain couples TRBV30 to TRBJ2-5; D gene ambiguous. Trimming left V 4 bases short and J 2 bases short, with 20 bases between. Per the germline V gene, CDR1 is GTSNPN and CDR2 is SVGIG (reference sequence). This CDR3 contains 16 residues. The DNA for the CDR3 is TGTGCCTGGACCCAGTTGGTTGGCCCTTTTCAAGAGACCCAGTACTTC. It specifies CAWTQLVGPFQETQYF.

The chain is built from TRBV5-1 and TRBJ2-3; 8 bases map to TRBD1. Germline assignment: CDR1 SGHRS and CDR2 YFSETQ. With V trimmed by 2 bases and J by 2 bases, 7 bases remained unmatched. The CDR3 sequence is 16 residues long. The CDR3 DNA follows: TGCGCCAGCAGCTTAGGTACAGGGGGTATCACAGATACGCAGTATTTT. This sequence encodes CASSLGTGGITDTQYF.

CDR3 nucleotide sequence: TGTGCCAGCAGGACAGGGCCTATACCGAATACTGAAGCTTTCTTT. Amino acid sequence: CASRTGPIPNTEAFF. The J gene is TRBJ1-1, the V gene TRBV2; 7 bases map to TRBD1. Germline CDR1 reads SNHLY; CDR2 reads FYNNEI. V shed 6 bases, J shed 5 bases, and the junction held 12 bases outside the gene matches. This CDR3 is built from 15 residues.

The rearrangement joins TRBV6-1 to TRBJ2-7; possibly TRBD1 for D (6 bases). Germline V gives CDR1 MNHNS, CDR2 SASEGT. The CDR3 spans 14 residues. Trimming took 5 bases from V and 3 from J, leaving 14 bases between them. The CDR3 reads CASSRQELLYEQYF. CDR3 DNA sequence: TGTGCCAGCAGTCGACAGGAGCTACTCTACGAGCAGTACTTC.

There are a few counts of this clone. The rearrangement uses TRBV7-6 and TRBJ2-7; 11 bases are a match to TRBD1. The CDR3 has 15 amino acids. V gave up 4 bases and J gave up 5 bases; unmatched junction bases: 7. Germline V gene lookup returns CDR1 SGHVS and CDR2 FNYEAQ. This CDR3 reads CASSSTGTGGDEQYF. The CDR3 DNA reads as TGTGCCAGCAGCTCAACCGGGACAGGGGGTGACGAGCAGTACTTC. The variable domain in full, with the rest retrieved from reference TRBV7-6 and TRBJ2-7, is GAGVSQSPRYKVTKRGQDVALRCDPISGHVSLYWYRQALGQGPEFLTYFNYEAQQDKSGLPNDRFSAERPEGSISTLTIQRTEQRDSAMYRCASSSTGTGGDEQYFGPGTRLTVT.

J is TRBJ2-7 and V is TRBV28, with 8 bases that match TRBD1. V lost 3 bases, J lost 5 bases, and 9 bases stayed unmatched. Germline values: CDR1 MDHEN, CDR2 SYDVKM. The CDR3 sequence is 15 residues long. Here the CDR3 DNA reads TGTGCCAGCAGTTTGTTTGGGACAGGAGGCCACGAGCAGTACTTC. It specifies CASSLFGTGGHEQYF.

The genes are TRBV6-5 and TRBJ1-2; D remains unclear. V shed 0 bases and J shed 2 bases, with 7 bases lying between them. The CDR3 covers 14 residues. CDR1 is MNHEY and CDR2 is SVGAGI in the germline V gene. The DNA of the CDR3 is TGTGCCAGCAGTTACTCGTCGGGGAACTATGGCTACACCTTC. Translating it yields CASSYSSGNYGYTF.

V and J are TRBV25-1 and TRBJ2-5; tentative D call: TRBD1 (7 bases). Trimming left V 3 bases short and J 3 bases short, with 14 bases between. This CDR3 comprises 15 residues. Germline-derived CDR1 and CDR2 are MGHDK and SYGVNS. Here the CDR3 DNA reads TGTGCCAGCAGTGAGGAGGGACAGTCCAAAGAGACCCAGTACTTC. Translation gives CASSEEGQSKETQYF.